This is a list of T cell receptor beta chains from one sample in a study of CD8+ T cells in alopecia areata. Sequencing used immunoSEQ multiplex PCR; TCRdb keeps in-frame clones, though not all of them. The sample includes about 250,000 clones, around three fifths seen only once; the top ten take roughly 0.88%. The starting material was CD4+ T cells sorted from blood, obtained between weeks 51 and 54, from a patient treated with tofacitinib. Receptors were obtained from a human donor with alopecia areata. CDR3s include the opening cysteine and the closing phenylalanine or tryptophan. Each record gives: clone size, J gene, V gene, D gene, CDR3 protein, CDR3 DNA. D genes are given only for firm matches. The listing skips clone size in some rows; elsewhere it reads once, few, many or a size class.

clone size: NA
J gene: TRBJ2-2
V gene: TRBV7-4
D gene: NA
CDR3 protein: CASSLEENTGELFF
CDR3 DNA: TGTGCCAGCAGCTTAGAAGAAAACACCGGGGAGCTGTTTTTT

clone size: once
J gene: TRBJ1-1
V gene: TRBV29-1
D gene: TRBD1
CDR3 protein: CSVGDRGFYTEAFF
CDR3 DNA: TGCAGCGTGGGGGACAGGGGTTTTTACACTGAAGCTTTCTTT

clone size: once
J gene: TRBJ2-5
V gene: TRBV5-1
D gene: NA
CDR3 protein: CASSLVQANKETQYF
CDR3 DNA: TGCGCCAGCAGCTTGGTACAGGCTAACAAAGAGACCCAGTACTTC

clone size: NA
J gene: TRBJ2-7
V gene: TRBV7-2
D gene: NA
CDR3 protein: CASSPYYEQYF
CDR3 DNA: TGTGCCAGCAGCCCCTATTACGAGCAGTACTTC

clone size: NA
J gene: TRBJ2-3
V gene: TRBV7-9
D gene: TRBD1
CDR3 protein: CASSMTGGNTDTQYF
CDR3 DNA: TGTGCCAGCAGCATGACAGGGGGGAACACAGATACGCAGTATTTT

clone size: NA
J gene: TRBJ1-1
V gene: TRBV9
D gene: TRBD1
CDR3 protein: CASSEDRMNTEAFF
CDR3 DNA: TGTGCCAGCAGCGAGGACAGGATGAACACTGAAGCTTTCTTT

clone size: NA
J gene: TRBJ2-2
V gene: TRBV30
D gene: NA
CDR3 protein: CAWSEGVLYTGELFF
CDR3 DNA: TGTGCCTGGAGTGAGGGGGTACTTTACACCGGGGAGCTGTTTTTT

clone size: few
J gene: TRBJ2-4
V gene: TRBV6-5
D gene: NA
CDR3 protein: CASSQAGAGGNIQYF
CDR3 DNA: TGTGCCAGCAGCCAGGCAGGGGCAGGGGGGAACATTCAGTACTTC

clone size: NA
J gene: TRBJ2-7
V gene: TRBV7-3
D gene: TRBD1
CDR3 protein: CASSPDRGSPGEQYF
CDR3 DNA: TGTGCCAGCAGCCCCGACAGGGGATCTCCGGGCGAGCAGTACTTC

clone size: few
J gene: TRBJ2-1
V gene: TRBV7-9
D gene: NA
CDR3 protein: CASSLVGRSSYNEQFF
CDR3 DNA: TGTGCCAGCAGCTTAGTAGGCCGTAGCTCCTACAATGAGCAGTTCTTC

clone size: NA
J gene: TRBJ1-2
V gene: TRBV5-1
D gene: NA
CDR3 protein: CASSLTGPQLNGYTF
CDR3 DNA: TGCGCCAGCAGCTTGACAGGCCCTCAACTGAATGGCTACACCTTC

clone size: NA
J gene: TRBJ2-3
V gene: TRBV15
D gene: NA
CDR3 protein: CATSREGRATDTQYF
CDR3 DNA: TGTGCCACCAGCAGAGAAGGTCGGGCCACAGATACGCAGTATTTT

clone size: NA
J gene: TRBJ2-7
V gene: TRBV30
D gene: NA
CDR3 protein: CAWSLLYEQYF
CDR3 DNA: TGTGCCTGGAGCCTTCTATACGAGCAGTACTTC

clone size: NA
J gene: TRBJ2-2
V gene: TRBV15
D gene: NA
CDR3 protein: CATSRDPRAGELFF
CDR3 DNA: TGTGCCACCAGTAGGGACCCCAGGGCCGGGGAGCTGTTTTTT

clone size: NA
J gene: TRBJ2-1
V gene: TRBV4-1
D gene: NA
CDR3 protein: CASSQVDLLVYNEQFF
CDR3 DNA: TGCGCCAGCAGCCAAGTAGACTTACTAGTTTACAATGAGCAGTTCTTC

clone size: NA
J gene: TRBJ2-5
V gene: TRBV29-1
D gene: NA
CDR3 protein: CSVVAGAKGETQYF
CDR3 DNA: TGCAGCGTTGTTGCGGGGGCAAAGGGAGAGACCCAGTACTTC

clone size: NA
J gene: TRBJ1-4
V gene: TRBV30
D gene: NA
CDR3 protein: CARGQGGTNEKLFF
CDR3 DNA: TGTGCTCGAGGGCAGGGCGGAACTAATGAAAAACTGTTTTTT

clone size: NA
J gene: TRBJ2-7
V gene: TRBV30
D gene: NA
CDR3 protein: CAWSVSAGWRYEQYF
CDR3 DNA: TGTGCCTGGAGTGTATCGGCAGGGTGGAGATACGAGCAGTACTTC

clone size: once
J gene: TRBJ2-1
V gene: TRBV6-5
D gene: TRBD1
CDR3 protein: CASGQGILGNEQFF
CDR3 DNA: TGTGCCAGCGGACAGGGGATCCTTGGAAATGAGCAGTTCTTC

clone size: NA
J gene: TRBJ2-5
V gene: TRBV30
D gene: NA
CDR3 protein: CAWSGPGETQYF
CDR3 DNA: TGTGCCTGGAGTGGGCCAGGGGAGACCCAGTACTTC

clone size: NA
J gene: TRBJ1-2
V gene: TRBV7-9
D gene: NA
CDR3 protein: CAMTDRDYGYTF
CDR3 DNA: TGTGCCATGACGGACCGGGACTATGGCTACACCTTC

clone size: NA
J gene: TRBJ2-5
V gene: TRBV29-1
D gene: TRBD2
CDR3 protein: CSARPLAGPLETQYF
CDR3 DNA: TGCAGCGCGCGCCCCCTAGCGGGACCGCTGGAGACCCAGTACTTC

clone size: once
J gene: TRBJ2-7
V gene: TRBV4-3
D gene: NA
CDR3 protein: CASSDSPAYEQYF
CDR3 DNA: TGCGCCAGCAGCGATAGCCCGGCCTACGAGCAGTACTTC

clone size: once
J gene: TRBJ1-2
V gene: TRBV30
D gene: NA
CDR3 protein: CAWSPRAGKNYGYTF
CDR3 DNA: TGTGCCTGGAGTCCACGGGCAGGGAAGAACTATGGCTACACCTTC

clone size: NA
J gene: TRBJ2-3
V gene: TRBV6-5
D gene: NA
CDR3 protein: CASSSPEGPKDTQYF
CDR3 DNA: TGTGCCAGCAGTTCTCCGGAGGGGCCGAAGGATACGCAGTATTTT

clone size: NA
J gene: TRBJ2-5
V gene: TRBV7-8
D gene: NA
CDR3 protein: CASSTDLATQETQYF
CDR3 DNA: TGTGCCAGCAGCACCGACCTAGCGACCCAAGAGACCCAGTACTTC

clone size: NA
J gene: TRBJ1-5
V gene: TRBV7-2
D gene: NA
CDR3 protein: CASSSRGGPNQPQHF
CDR3 DNA: TGTGCCAGCAGCTCCCGTGGTGGTCCCAATCAGCCCCAGCATTTT

clone size: NA
J gene: TRBJ2-5
V gene: TRBV12-5
D gene: NA
CDR3 protein: CASAPFGLRTQYF
CDR3 DNA: TGTGCTAGTGCTCCTTTCGGGTTGAGGACCCAGTACTTC

clone size: NA
J gene: TRBJ1-2
V gene: TRBV30
D gene: NA
CDR3 protein: CASNTDDRSWGYTF
CDR3 DNA: TGTGCCAGTAACACCGACGATCGATCGTGGGGCTACACCTTC

clone size: few
J gene: TRBJ2-3
V gene: TRBV7-3
D gene: NA
CDR3 protein: CASSLNSADTQYF
CDR3 DNA: TGTGCCAGCAGCCTTAATTCGGCAGATACGCAGTATTTT

clone size: once
J gene: TRBJ1-2
V gene: TRBV29-1
D gene: NA
CDR3 protein: CSVADGAGYTF
CDR3 DNA: TGCAGCGTCGCGGACGGAGCGGGCTACACCTTC

clone size: NA
J gene: TRBJ2-1
V gene: TRBV29-1
D gene: NA
CDR3 protein: CSVGTSLSYNEQFF
CDR3 DNA: TGCAGCGTCGGGACTTCTCTCTCCTACAATGAGCAGTTCTTC

clone size: NA
J gene: TRBJ2-7
V gene: TRBV7-8
D gene: NA
CDR3 protein: CASSLAGHPYEQYF
CDR3 DNA: TGTGCCAGCAGCCTTGCGGGACACCCCTACGAGCAGTACTTC

clone size: NA
J gene: TRBJ2-7
V gene: TRBV30
D gene: NA
CDR3 protein: CAWSVWDTSYEQYF
CDR3 DNA: TGTGCCTGGAGTGTATGGGACACCTCCTACGAGCAGTACTTC

clone size: few
J gene: TRBJ2-1
V gene: TRBV27
D gene: TRBD1
CDR3 protein: CASSRTGYNEQFF
CDR3 DNA: TGTGCCAGCAGTCGGACAGGCTACAATGAGCAGTTCTTC

clone size: NA
J gene: TRBJ2-5
V gene: TRBV30
D gene: NA
CDR3 protein: CAGTSQDQETQYF
CDR3 DNA: TGTGCCGGGACCTCGCAGGACCAAGAGACCCAGTACTTC

clone size: few
J gene: TRBJ2-2
V gene: TRBV7-2
D gene: NA
CDR3 protein: CASSLQGLGTGELFF
CDR3 DNA: TGTGCCAGCAGCTTACAGGGCTTGGGAACCGGGGAGCTGTTTTTT

clone size: NA
J gene: TRBJ1-1
V gene: TRBV4-1
D gene: NA
CDR3 protein: CASSQVLAGLGEAFF
CDR3 DNA: TGCGCCAGCAGCCAAGTCCTCGCAGGTCTAGGGGAAGCTTTCTTT

clone size: NA
J gene: TRBJ1-2
V gene: TRBV19
D gene: NA
CDR3 protein: CASSIADRNYGYTF
CDR3 DNA: TGTGCCAGTAGTATCGCGGACAGAAACTATGGCTACACCTTC

clone size: NA
J gene: TRBJ1-2
V gene: TRBV10-3
D gene: TRBD1
CDR3 protein: CAISSSGTGGNGYTF
CDR3 DNA: TGTGCCATCAGTAGTTCCGGGACAGGGGGCAATGGCTACACCTTC

clone size: NA
J gene: TRBJ2-5
V gene: TRBV29-1
D gene: TRBD2
CDR3 protein: CSVARGVIRETQYF
CDR3 DNA: TGCAGCGTTGCGCGGGGGGTGATCCGGGAGACCCAGTACTTC

clone size: few
J gene: TRBJ2-1
V gene: TRBV4-1
D gene: TRBD2
CDR3 protein: CASSRLAGGSNEQFF
CDR3 DNA: TGCGCCAGCAGCCGTCTAGCGGGGGGCTCCAATGAGCAGTTCTTC

clone size: NA
J gene: TRBJ1-1
V gene: TRBV27
D gene: NA
CDR3 protein: CASSWGAGTEAFF
CDR3 DNA: TGTGCCAGCAGTTGGGGGGCGGGAACTGAAGCTTTCTTT

clone size: NA
J gene: TRBJ2-5
V gene: TRBV29-1
D gene: NA
CDR3 protein: CSVGLAQGTQYF
CDR3 DNA: TGCAGCGTTGGGCTAGCGCAAGGGACCCAGTACTTC

clone size: NA
J gene: TRBJ2-2
V gene: TRBV29-1
D gene: TRBD1
CDR3 protein: CSVVGGRTGELFF
CDR3 DNA: TGCAGCGTTGTAGGGGGCCGCACCGGGGAGCTGTTTTTT

clone size: NA
J gene: TRBJ1-5
V gene: TRBV30
D gene: NA
CDR3 protein: CAWTSGGSNQPQHF
CDR3 DNA: TGTGCCTGGACCTCAGGCGGTAGCAATCAGCCCCAGCATTTT

clone size: NA
J gene: TRBJ2-1
V gene: TRBV6-4
D gene: TRBD2
CDR3 protein: CASSDGTSGGNEQFF
CDR3 DNA: TGTGCCAGCAGTGACGGGACTAGCGGGGGGAATGAGCAGTTCTTC

clone size: NA
J gene: TRBJ2-2
V gene: TRBV11-2
D gene: NA
CDR3 protein: CASSRGGIGELFF
CDR3 DNA: TGTGCCAGCAGCAGAGGTGGTATCGGGGAGCTGTTTTTT

clone size: NA
J gene: TRBJ1-2
V gene: TRBV30
D gene: NA
CDR3 protein: CAWSVGVVNYGYTF
CDR3 DNA: TGTGCCTGGAGTGTAGGAGTGGTTAACTATGGCTACACCTTC

clone size: once
J gene: TRBJ2-3
V gene: TRBV30
D gene: NA
CDR3 protein: CAWNTQYF
CDR3 DNA: TGTGCCTGGAATACGCAGTATTTT

clone size: few
J gene: TRBJ2-3
V gene: TRBV10-3
D gene: NA
CDR3 protein: CAITARQVGDTQYF
CDR3 DNA: TGTGCCATCACCGCACGTCAAGTGGGAGATACGCAGTATTTT

clone size: NA
J gene: TRBJ2-1
V gene: TRBV30
D gene: NA
CDR3 protein: CAWRGGLSSYNEQFF
CDR3 DNA: TGTGCCTGGAGAGGGGGTTTGAGCTCCTACAATGAGCAGTTCTTC

clone size: NA
J gene: TRBJ2-5
V gene: TRBV5-1
D gene: TRBD1
CDR3 protein: CASSFRQGETQYF
CDR3 DNA: TGCGCCAGCAGCTTCCGACAGGGCGAGACCCAGTACTTC

clone size: few
J gene: TRBJ2-7
V gene: TRBV4-2
D gene: NA
CDR3 protein: CASSQGGLADSHYEQYF
CDR3 DNA: TGTGCCAGCAGCCAAGGAGGGCTAGCTGACTCCCACTACGAGCAGTACTTC

clone size: once
J gene: TRBJ1-2
V gene: TRBV5-6
D gene: TRBD1
CDR3 protein: CASSSGTETYGYTF
CDR3 DNA: TGTGCCAGCAGCTCAGGGACAGAGACTTATGGCTACACCTTC

clone size: once
J gene: TRBJ1-5
V gene: TRBV6-6
D gene: TRBD1
CDR3 protein: CASSQDRNQPQHF
CDR3 DNA: TGTGCCAGCAGTCAGGACAGGAATCAGCCCCAGCATTTT

clone size: once
J gene: TRBJ1-2
V gene: TRBV7-6
D gene: NA
CDR3 protein: CASSFGQSPTNYGYTF
CDR3 DNA: TGTGCCAGCAGCTTCGGACAGAGCCCTACTAACTATGGCTACACCTTC

clone size: NA
J gene: TRBJ1-1
V gene: TRBV29-1
D gene: NA
CDR3 protein: CSVEDSGRTGAFF
CDR3 DNA: TGCAGCGTTGAAGATTCGGGCAGGACCGGAGCTTTCTTT

clone size: NA
J gene: TRBJ1-5
V gene: TRBV29-1
D gene: NA
CDR3 protein: CSVLQGLNQPQHF
CDR3 DNA: TGCAGCGTCCTGCAGGGACTCAATCAGCCCCAGCATTTT